This TCR beta chain comes out of a study of radiotherapy plus CTLA-4 blockade in lung cancer. Study-wide results and caveats: Best predicting response, reportedly, were early blood T cell clone dynamics, with interferon-beta. Radiotherapy with ipilimumab was followed by blood expansion of tumor-derived clones.

Each patient with chemo-refractory metastatic non-small-cell lung cancer was treated with focal radiation plus CTLA-4 blockade using ipilimumab. Concerning this clone itself: Its target is unknown.

V was pared by 0 bases and J by 4 bases, with 4 bases of the junction left unmatched. The CDR3 spans 17 residues. Looked up from germline, CDR1 is LNHNV and CDR2 is YYDKDF (reference sequence). Assay used: immunoSEQ multiplex PCR; TCRdb lists only in-frame clones, some missing. The sample yields about 90,000 clones, around 86% seen once. The sequencing used peripheral blood, collected from a patient treated with radiotherapy plus ipilimumab. The sequence was collected from a human donor with non-small cell lung cancer that progressed on radiotherapy plus ipilimumab. This chain connects TRBV15 to TRBJ2-2; TRBD2 agrees at 11 bases. The CDR3 here is CATSRELAGAGTGELFF. The CDR3 DNA follows: TGTGCCACCAGCAGAGAACTAGCGGGAGCCGGCACCGGGGAGCTGTTTTTT.